This is a list of T cell receptor beta chains from one sample in a study of T cells expressing NK-cell markers. TCRdb reprocessed the 5' RACE reads; each CDR3 protein has one entry and no DNA is given. The sample holds over 150,000 distinct CDR3 sequences. Sequencing input: blood T cells: a sorted CD56 or NKG2C T cell subset, CD4+ or CD8+ T cells, or bulk PBMC T cells (not recorded which). The receptors were gathered from a woman between 50 and 59 years old in good health. Each CDR3 is given with its conserved first and last residue.

J: TRBJ2-2
V: TRBV2
CDR3: CASSESLAGVKAGELFF

J: TRBJ1-1
V: TRBV5-1
CDR3: CASSRGGDTEAFF

J: TRBJ1-1
V: TRBV20-1
CDR3: CSARLGGNTEAFF

J: TRBJ1-3
V: TRBV15
CDR3: CATSGALDETGNTIYF

J: TRBJ1-2
V: TRBV6-1
CDR3: CASSVNRVSNYGYTF

J: TRBJ1-2
V: TRBV12-3/TRBV12-4
CDR3: CASSPPGVLNYGYTF

J: TRBJ2-3
V: TRBV19
CDR3: CASSQPGLGTDTQYF

J: TRBJ1-4
V: TRBV19
CDR3: CASSIVGEKLFF

J: TRBJ2-2
V: TRBV5-1
CDR3: CASSLREGHTGELFF

J: TRBJ2-3
V: TRBV10-3
CDR3: CAINWGQSTDTQYF

J: TRBJ2-5
V: TRBV12-3/TRBV12-4
CDR3: CASSLRSPQETQYF

J: TRBJ2-1
V: TRBV7-3
CDR3: CASSPTAGASPYNEQFF

J: TRBJ1-4
V: TRBV4-1
CDR3: CASSQDPGLNEKLFF

J: TRBJ1-1
V: TRBV24-1
CDR3: CATRGAGGTEAFF

J: TRBJ1-2
V: TRBV21-1
CDR3: CASSSPKPGHLKTIYGYTF

J: TRBJ2-1
V: TRBV4-1
CDR3: CASSQDLGGAKEQFF

J: TRBJ2-2
V: TRBV12-3/TRBV12-4
CDR3: CASSATDRGQYRTGELFF

J: TRBJ2-7
V: TRBV19
CDR3: CASRQGGSYEQYF